This T cell receptor beta chain is drawn from a study of blood T cell repertoires in COVID-19. Using immunoSEQ multiplex PCR, the repertoire was profiled, and TCRdb retains in-frame clones only, with some absent. The sample has approximately 220,000 clones; 65% to 85% are singletons. The V end was cut by 5 bases, the J end by 2 bases, with 16 bases between. The CDR3 totals 16 residues. Germline assignment: CDR1 SGHVS and CDR2 FQNEAQ. Input material: PBMCs or T cells enriched from blood (not recorded which). The sequence came from a woman between 40 and 55 years old who had recovered from COVID-19. J is TRBJ2-1 and V is TRBV7-8; TRBD1 might be the D (6 bases). As DNA, the CDR3 is TGTGCCAGCAGCCCCCAAACAGGGATCCCCTACAATGAGCAGTTCTTC. Translation gives CASSPQTGIPYNEQFF.